These 26 T cell receptor beta chains were sequenced from one sample in a study of cytomegalovirus exposure and HLA in healthy donors. 60 Vbeta and 13 Jbeta primers were used in PCR. Produced via immunoSEQ multiplex PCR; TCRdb's table is partial and in-frame only. The sample holds 130,000 to 150,000 clones; just under 75% are singletons and the top ten take 1.6%. The source material was PBMCs. Receptor source: a woman aged 18-29 years in good health and CMV-seronegative.

The chain couples TRBV5-4 to TRBJ2-1; TRBD2 aligns across 13 bases. The CDR3 consists of 15 residues. Germline V lookup: CDR1 SGHNT, CDR2 YYREEE (reference sequence). V gave up 2 bases and J gave up 6 bases; unmatched junction bases: 2. The CDR3 DNA reads TGTGCCAGCAGCTTTCGGACTAGCGGGAGCAATGAGCAGTTCTTC. Amino acid sequence: CASSFRTSGSNEQFF.

V usage is TRBV5-4 and J usage is TRBJ1-1; 7 nucleotides match TRBD1. Trimming took 4 bases from V and 3 from J; bases not matched to a gene: 12. Germline assignment: CDR1 SGHNT and CDR2 YYREEE (reference sequence). This CDR3 comprises 16 residues. The CDR3 nucleotides read TGTGCCAGCAGCACCCCGGGACAGCCTATCCACACTGAAGCTTTCTTT. Amino acids: CASSTPGQPIHTEAFF. The variable domain in full, completed from reference TRBV5-4 and TRBJ1-1, reads ETGVTQSPTHLIKTRGQQVTLRCSSQSGHNTVSWYQQALGQGPQFIFQYYREEENGRGNFPPRFSGLQFPNYSSELNVNALELDDSALYLCASSTPGQPIHTEAFFGQGTRLTVV.

V is TRBV2 and J is TRBJ2-1; 7 bases are shared with TRBD2. V shed 7 bases and J 6 bases; nucleotides not matched to a gene: 18. In germline, CDR1 is SNHLY, CDR2 FYNNEI. The CDR3 totals 17 residues. CDR3 DNA sequence: TGTGCCAGCACTCGGGCAGCTCCTAGCGGTAAACCCAATGAGCAGTTCTTC. Residues: CASTRAAPSGKPNEQFF.

The chain combines TRBV7-2 with TRBJ1-6, with D uncertain. This CDR3 region has 15 residues. V lost 2 bases and J lost 9, with 14 bases in between. Looked up from germline, CDR1 is SGHTA and CDR2 is FQGNSA. The CDR3 is CASSLRRNIGSPLHF. CDR3 nucleotide sequence: TGTGCCAGCAGCTTACGCAGAAATATTGGTTCACCCCTCCACTTT.

This clone showed up just once. The V gene is TRBV19, the J gene TRBJ2-3; 8 nucleotides align to TRBD1. The germline gives CDR1 LNHDA, CDR2 SQIVND (reference sequence). J gave up 2 bases and V 5 bases, and 9 bases lay outside the gene matches. The CDR3 has 16 residues. The CDR3 bases are TGTGCCAGTAGTGCGCCCAGGGGGCGAGTCACAGATACGCAGTATTTT. Residues: CASSAPRGRVTDTQYF.

The chain recombines TRBV9 with TRBJ2-7; D is perhaps TRBD1 (6 bases). This CDR3 comprises 12 residues. Germline assignment: CDR1 SGDLS and CDR2 YYNGEE. V gave up 3 bases and J gave up 6 bases, with 10 bases separating them. The CDR3 loop reads CASSATGLEQYF. The CDR3 DNA sequence: TGTGCCAGCAGCGCGACAGGTCTCGAGCAGTACTTC. Drawing the rest from reference TRBV9 and TRBJ2-7, the complete variable domain is DSGVTQTPKHLITATGQRVTLRCSPRSGDLSVYWYQQSLDQGLQFLIQYYNGEERAKGNILERFSAQQFPDLHSELNLSSLELGDSALYFCASSATGLEQYFGPGTRLTVT.

The chain links TRBV2 to TRBJ2-5; tentative D call: TRBD1 (6 bases). The CDR3 is 14 amino acids. CDR1 SNHLY and CDR2 FYNNEI come from the germline V gene. Trimming pared 4 bases from V and 5 bases from J, leaving 14 bases between. This CDR3 reads CASSGYRVGETQYF. CDR3 nucleotides: TGTGCCAGCAGTGGCTACAGGGTAGGGGAGACCCAGTACTTC.

V and J are TRBV4-2 and TRBJ2-2; 13 bases are shared with TRBD2. V gave up 4 bases and J gave up 5 bases; unmatched junction bases: 13. The CDR3 sequence is 19 residues long. In germline, CDR1 is LGHNA, CDR2 YNFKEQ. The CDR3 bases are TGTGCCAGCAGCCTCGGGACTAGCGGGGTGTCTGGGTTTACCGGGGAGCTGTTTTTT. Translated: CASSLGTSGVSGFTGELFF.

The V gene is TRBV6-4, the J gene TRBJ2-3; TRBD2 matches 9 bases. CDR3 length equals 15 residues. Germline CDR1 and CDR2: MRHNA and SNTAGT. The V and J ends lost 10 bases and 4 bases, in that order; junction bases with no gene match: 12. CDR3 sequence: CAIASGIPAADTQYF. The CDR3 DNA is TGTGCCATCGCTAGCGGGATTCCGGCGGCAGATACGCAGTATTTT.

The rearrangement uses TRBV7-3 and TRBJ1-2; 7 bases match TRBD1. The V gene's germline CDR1 is SGHTA and CDR2 FQGTGA. This CDR3 comprises 14 residues. Unmatched junction bases numbered 10, after V lost 6 bases and J lost 6 bases. The CDR3 here is CASSLTGTAHGYTF. The CDR3 DNA follows: TGTGCCAGCAGTCTAACCGGGACAGCGCATGGCTACACCTTC.

The chain recombines TRBV19 with TRBJ1-3; D call uncertain. Germline loops: CDR1 LNHDA, CDR2 SQIVND (reference sequence). The CDR3 contains 14 residues. Trimming removed 3 bases from V and 0 bases from J, with 6 bases in between. The CDR3 coding sequence is TGTGCCAGTAGTATGTGGAGCTCTGGAAACACCATATATTTT. Its protein product is CASSMWSSGNTIYF.

The genes are TRBV28 and TRBJ2-2, with D perhaps TRBD1 (6 bases). This CDR3 region has 18 residues. Trimming stripped 11 bases from V and 0 bases from J, with 25 bases between. Germline CDR1 reads MDHEN; CDR2 reads SYDVKM. The CDR3 sequence is CACSPGSQRGSNTGELFF. As DNA, the CDR3 is TGTGCCTGTTCCCCGGGATCACAAAGGGGGTCGAACACCGGGGAGCTGTTTTTT.

The chain combines TRBV19 with TRBJ1-2; TRBD1 might be the D (6 bases). This CDR3 spans 14 amino acids. Germline assignment: CDR1 LNHDA and CDR2 SQIVND (reference sequence). V was clipped by 7 bases and J by 11 bases, with 23 bases between them. In nucleotides, the CDR3 is TGTGCCAGTAACCGGGACACTCGATTAATGTGGTACACCTTC. This gives the protein CASNRDTRLMWYTF. The full variable domain, in which reference TRBV19 and TRBJ1-2 provide the parts outside the CDR3, is DGGITQSPKYLFRKEGQNVTLSCEQNLNHDAMYWYRQDPGQGLRLIYYSQIVNDFQKGDIAEGYSVSREKKESFPLTVTSAQKNPTAFYLCASNRDTRLMWYTFGSGTRLTVV.

The V gene is TRBV29-1, the J gene TRBJ2-2, with 10 positions matching TRBD1. The CDR3 is made up of 13 amino acids. The V and J ends lost 6 bases and 9 bases, in that order; junction bases with no gene match: 7. Per the germline V gene, CDR1 is SQVTM and CDR2 is ANQGSEA. Here the CDR3 reads CSVSGTGARELFF. CDR3 bases: TGCAGCGTATCAGGGACAGGGGCTAGGGAGCTGTTTTTT.

This chain joins TRBV4-1 and TRBJ1-2; D may be TRBD1 (5 bases). Per germline, CDR1 MGHRA and CDR2 YSYEKL. The CDR3 consists of 17 residues. The ends were cut back, 3 bases at V and 3 bases at J, with 20 bases in the middle. The CDR3 coding sequence is TGCGCCAGCAGCCACCTCACAGGACCTTCGGATCACTATGGCTACACCTTC. Its protein product is CASSHLTGPSDHYGYTF.

The genes are TRBV28 and TRBJ2-6, with D perhaps TRBD1 (6 bases). The CDR3 extends over 18 amino acids. Trimming removed 6 bases from V and 0 bases from J, with 18 bases in between. Per the germline V gene, CDR1 is MDHEN and CDR2 is SYDVKM. Here the CDR3 reads CASSRSTGLSSGANVLTF. In DNA, the CDR3 is TGTGCCAGCAGCCGCTCGACAGGTCTTAGCTCTGGGGCCAACGTCCTGACTTTC.

The V gene is TRBV4-1, the J gene TRBJ2-2, with 7 bases that match TRBD2. The CDR3 consists of 16 residues. J was trimmed by 1 base and V by 1 base; bases with no gene match: 3. Germline V CDR1 and CDR2: MGHRA, YSYEKL. The CDR3 is CASSQGERGNTGELFF. The CDR3 DNA reads TGCGCCAGCAGCCAAGGGGAGCGGGGGAACACCGGGGAGCTGTTTTTT.

The J gene is TRBJ2-1, the V gene TRBV28, with 13 positions matching TRBD2. Germline CDR1 is MDHEN and CDR2 is SYDVKM. This CDR3 is built from 16 residues. With V trimmed by 3 bases and J by 1 base, 0 bases remained unmatched. The CDR3: CASSLTSGGSYNEQFF. The CDR3 DNA is TGTGCCAGCAGTTTGACTAGCGGGGGGTCCTACAATGAGCAGTTCTTC.

The chain carries TRBV5-1 and TRBJ2-1; TRBD2 matches at 10 bases. V gave up 2 bases and J gave up 0 bases; unmatched junction bases: 5. The CDR3 extends over 17 amino acids. Per the germline V gene, CDR1 is SGHRS and CDR2 is YFSETQ. The CDR3: CASSLSGRASSYNEQFF. CDR3 nucleotide sequence: TGCGCCAGCAGCTTAAGCGGGAGGGCAAGCTCCTACAATGAGCAGTTCTTC.

This chain uses TRBV7-9 with TRBJ2-2, with 8 bases matching TRBD2. This CDR3 region has 16 residues. The J segment lost 4 bases and the V segment lost 3 bases, leaving 7 bases of the junction unmatched. The germline V gene encodes CDR1 SEHNR and CDR2 FQNEAQ (reference sequence). CDR3 DNA sequence: TGTGCCAGCAGCTTTTTGGCGGGAGGACTCACCGGGGAGCTGTTTTTT. It codes for CASSFLAGGLTGELFF.

J is TRBJ1-2 and V is TRBV4-3, with D possibly being TRBD1 (6 bases). The CDR3 runs 15 residues. Germline loops: CDR1 LGHNA, CDR2 YSLEER. V was cut by 0 bases and J by 8 bases, with 16 bases left in between. The CDR3 here is CASSQEQGRSRGYTF. CDR3 bases: TGCGCCAGCAGCCAAGAGCAGGGGCGATCTCGGGGCTACACCTTC.

V is TRBV19 and J is TRBJ1-1; D not resolved. V was trimmed by 5 bases and J by 7 bases, leaving 20 bases between them. The CDR3 runs to 15 residues. The germline V gene has CDR1 LNHDA and CDR2 SQIVND (reference sequence). CDR3 protein: CASSLFSTLLSEAFF. The CDR3 DNA sequence: TGTGCCAGTAGTCTATTCTCCACCCTACTAAGTGAAGCTTTCTTT. The variable domain in full, completed from reference TRBV19 and TRBJ1-1, reads DGGITQSPKYLFRKEGQNVTLSCEQNLNHDAMYWYRQDPGQGLRLIYYSQIVNDFQKGDIAEGYSVSREKKESFPLTVTSAQKNPTAFYLCASSLFSTLLSEAFFGQGTRLTVV.

The rearrangement links TRBV30 to TRBJ2-7; 8 nucleotides line up with TRBD2. Germline lookup yields CDR1 GTSNPN and CDR2 SVGIG (reference sequence). Trimming took 0 bases from V and 0 from J; bases not matched to a gene: 1. This CDR3 spans 14 amino acids. The DNA for the CDR3 is TGTGCCTGGAGTGTAAGCGGGAGCTCCTACGAGCAGTACGTC. Protein sequence: CAWSVSGSSYEQYV.

The V gene is TRBV12-5, the J gene TRBJ2-3; 8 nucleotides line up with TRBD2. The V and J ends lost 6 bases and 2 bases, in that order; junction bases with no gene match: 7. There are 15 residues in the CDR3. Germline assignment: CDR1 LGHNT and CDR2 FRNRAP. The CDR3 DNA is TGTGCTAGTGGCCTAGGACTAGCTCCCACAGATACGCAGTATTTT. Protein sequence: CASGLGLAPTDTQYF.

This sequence joins TRBV28 and TRBJ1-1; D unclear. V was clipped by 6 bases and J by 4 bases, with 12 bases between them. Germline CDR1 reads MDHEN; CDR2 reads SYDVKM. The CDR3 has 13 residues. As DNA, the CDR3 is TGTGCCAGCAGAGAGGGTGGGAGCACTGAAGCTTTCTTT. Translation: CASREGGSTEAFF.

V is TRBV18 and J is TRBJ2-1; 7 positions match TRBD2. Germline V gene data show CDR1 as KGHSH and CDR2 as LQKENI. V shed 3 bases and J 6 bases; nucleotides not matched to a gene: 11. The CDR3 contains 16 residues. The CDR3 sequence: CASSPRGLTYANEQFF. The CDR3 region has the DNA TGTGCCAGCTCACCGAGGGGACTAACCTACGCCAATGAGCAGTTCTTC.